This T cell receptor beta chain comes out of a study of cytomegalovirus exposure and HLA in healthy donors. Study-level points and caveats: Cytomegalovirus-associated TCR beta chains were listed, numbering 150 to 200. An observed cluster of highly shared sequence variants was recorded as a likely sequencing artifact. HLA alleles showed associations with approximately 15,000 TCR beta sequences in a later analysis, at a 0.05 false discovery rate.

Notes on this clone: Its antigen remains unidentified.

The CDR3 totals 15 residues. The germline gives CDR1 SGHRS, CDR2 YFSETQ. V was trimmed by 3 bases and J by 3 bases, leaving 13 bases between them. The PCR contained 60 Vbeta and 13 Jbeta primers. TCRdb keeps only in-frame clones here, not all; method: immunoSEQ multiplex PCR. The sample carries 150,000 to 200,000 clones, around 77% recorded once. Sample: PBMCs. This sequence joins TRBV5-1 and TRBJ2-1; D might be TRBD2 (5 bases). The receptor was isolated from a woman aged 40 to 50 in good health and CMV-seronegative. The chain's CDR3 is CASSYREGSYNEQFF. In DNA, the CDR3 is TGCGCCAGCAGCTATCGGGAAGGAAGCTACAATGAGCAGTTCTTC. Full variable domain (remainder filled in from reference TRBV5-1 and TRBJ2-1): KAGVTQTPRYLIKTRGQQVTLSCSPISGHRSVSWYQQTPGQGLQFLFEYFSETQRNKGNFPGRFSGRQFSNSRSEMNVSTLELGDSALYLCASSYREGSYNEQFFGPGTRLTVL.